Each of the 20 T cell receptor beta chains below was sequenced from the same sample in a study of cytomegalovirus exposure and HLA in healthy donors (dated by TCRdb to about 2017). Library preparation employed the immunoSEQ multiplex PCR assay. The multiplex PCR relied on a mix of 60 forward primers for TCR Vbeta segments and 13 reverse primers for TCR Jbeta segments. The source is immuneACCESS, and TCRdb retained only in-frame sequences with V and J called. Part of the clones is not carried over; for the studies checked, unresolved V genes explain less than half of this, and the remainder is unexplained. The sample's records list some 28,000 clones. The ten largest clones take up roughly 0.65% of the sample. Specimen: PBMCs. These receptors all come from a man aged 25-40 years in good health and CMV-seronegative.

V gene TRBV7-9 combines with J gene TRBJ2-7; D possibly corresponds to TRBD1 (6 bases). V lost 5 bases to trimming and J lost 2 bases, with 10 bases between them. This CDR3 spans 13 amino acids. The germline V gene has CDR1 SEHNR and CDR2 FQNEAQ (reference sequence). This chain's CDR3 is CASSLGQPYEQYF. The CDR3 DNA reads TGTGCCAGCAGCCTCGGACAGCCCTACGAGCAGTACTTC.

This rearrangement joins TRBV27 to TRBJ2-5, with 7 bases lining up with TRBD2. Germline V CDR1 and CDR2: MNHEY, SMNVEV (reference sequence). V lost 2 bases to trimming and J lost 2 bases; unmatched junction nucleotides: 11. The CDR3 runs to 17 residues. The CDR3 coding sequence is TGTGCCAGCAGTTTAACCGGACTAGTGGGAGGTCAAGAGACCCAGTACTTC. Protein: CASSLTGLVGGQETQYF.

DNA for the CDR3: TGTGCCAGCAGCACCGGGACACATAATTCACCCCTCCACTTT. Translating it yields CASSTGTHNSPLHF. This chain links TRBV7-3 with TRBJ1-6; weak D call: TRBD1 (6 bases). Germline V gene lookup returns CDR1 SGHTA and CDR2 FQGTGA. Trimming shortened V by 5 bases and J by 5 bases, and 10 bases separated the two germline ends. The CDR3 is 14 amino acids.

This chain joins TRBV29-1 and TRBJ2-2, with 7 bases fitting TRBD1. CDR3 length: 13 residues. Trimming at V came to 6 bases and at J to 6 bases, leaving 7 bases not matched to a gene. Germline lookup yields CDR1 SQVTM and CDR2 ANQGSEA. For the CDR3, the DNA is TGCAGCGTGACAGGGTTTACGGCCGGGGAGCTGTTTTTT. Encoded protein: CSVTGFTAGELFF.

This chain uses TRBV30 with TRBJ1-5, with no clear D. Germline CDR1 reads GTSNPN; CDR2 reads SVGIG (reference sequence). The length of the CDR3 is 14 residues. V lost 5 bases to trimming and J lost 7 bases, with 18 bases between them. The CDR3 nucleotides read TGTGCCTGGTCCGACGGCCCCGCGGAACAGCCCCAGCATTTT. This gives the protein CAWSDGPAEQPQHF.

With regard to this clone: This sample also contains other DNA sequences that code for the same CDR3. The genes are TRBV5-8 and TRBJ2-3; D uncertain. The V gene lost 4 bases and the J gene lost 6 bases, with 6 bases spanning the gap. Germline loops: CDR1 SGHTS, CDR2 YDEGEE. The CDR3 is made up of 11 amino acids. The CDR3 DNA reads as TGTGCCAGCAGCCTACGGGATACGCAGTATTTT. Translating it yields CASSLRDTQYF. Using reference TRBV5-8 and TRBJ2-3 for the parts outside the CDR3, the full variable domain is EAGVTQSPTHLIKTRGQQATLRCSPISGHTSVYWYQQALGLGLQFLLWYDEGEERNRGNFPPRFSGRQFPNYSSELNVNALELEDSALYLCASSLRDTQYFGPGTRLTVL.

CDR3 in DNA: TGTGCCAGCCGTCTGACCCCGGGGTACGAGCAGTACTTC. It translates to CASRLTPGYEQYF. The V and J genes are TRBV28 and TRBJ2-7, with D perhaps matching TRBD2 (5 bases). V dropped 8 bases and J dropped 4 bases, with 15 bases sitting between them. Germline-derived CDR1 and CDR2 are MDHEN and SYDVKM. This CDR3 has 13 residues.

V gene TRBV6-1 combines with J gene TRBJ2-3; TRBD2 agrees at 8 bases. The junction had 12 bases not matched to a gene; V was cut back by 9 bases and J by 4 bases. Germline CDR1 MNHNS, CDR2 SASEGT. This CDR3 contains 15 residues. CDR3 residues: CASMTGLAGSDTQYF. For the CDR3, the DNA is TGTGCCAGTATGACCGGACTAGCCGGTTCAGATACGCAGTATTTT.

The V and J genes are TRBV15 and TRBJ1-2; 9 bases agree with TRBD1. This CDR3 has 14 amino acids. With V trimmed by 3 bases and J by 4 bases, 3 bases remained unmatched. Germline CDR1 reads LNHNV; CDR2 reads YYDKDF (reference sequence). Here the CDR3 reads CATSSDRGAYGYTF. The DNA of the CDR3 is TGTGCCACCAGCAGTGACAGGGGGGCCTATGGCTACACCTTC.

The chain carries TRBV18 and TRBJ2-3; D gene unclear. This CDR3 is built from 14 residues. Germline V CDR1 and CDR2: KGHSH, LQKENI. V lost 0 bases to trimming and J lost 4 bases, with 8 bases between them. The CDR3 here is CASSPPSLADTQYF. CDR3 in DNA: TGTGCCAGCTCACCACCGAGTTTGGCAGATACGCAGTATTTT.

The V and J genes are TRBV9 and TRBJ2-1; 11 nucleotides agree with TRBD2. Losses at the gene ends were 2 bases for V and 6 bases for J; bases not matched to a gene: 16. From germline, CDR1 is SGDLS and CDR2 YYNGEE. The CDR3 spans 19 residues. The CDR3 sequence is CASSVLAGGTSYPRNEQFF. CDR3 sequence (DNA): TGTGCCAGCAGCGTTTTAGCGGGGGGGACGAGCTACCCGCGCAATGAGCAGTTCTTC.

V gene TRBV6-1 combines with J gene TRBJ2-3, with D tentatively TRBD1 (5 bases). The CDR3 has 14 residues. Deletions cut 7 bases from V and 4 bases from J, with 15 bases between. Germline V CDR1 and CDR2: MNHNS, SASEGT. The CDR3 sequence is CASTTRERADTQYF. CDR3 coding DNA: TGTGCCAGCACCACCAGGGAACGGGCAGATACGCAGTATTTT.

The chain has TRBV5-1 and TRBJ1-4; maybe TRBD1 (5 bases). Germline CDR1 SGHRS, CDR2 YFSETQ. The CDR3 runs to 15 residues. V was clipped by 0 bases and J by 5 bases, with 11 bases between them. As DNA, the CDR3 is TGCGCCAGCAGCTTGGGTTTGGGGCCAAATGAAAAACTGTTTTTT. It translates to CASSLGLGPNEKLFF.

The rearrangement uses TRBV7-9 and TRBJ1-2, with TRBD1 matching over 7 bases. The CDR3 has 14 residues. J was trimmed by 5 bases and V by 5 bases; bases with no gene match: 8. The germline V gene encodes CDR1 SEHNR and CDR2 FQNEAQ (reference sequence). CDR3 region: CASSSWTGEYGYTF. CDR3 coding DNA: TGTGCCAGCAGCAGTTGGACAGGAGAATATGGCTACACCTTC.

The chain is built from TRBV6-5 and TRBJ2-1; 7 nucleotides line up with TRBD1. Germline values: CDR1 MNHEY, CDR2 SVGAGI. The CDR3 length is 15 residues. V gave up 2 bases and J gave up 2 bases; unmatched junction bases: 3. The DNA for the CDR3 is TGTGCCAGCAGTTACAAGGGGGCTACCTACAATGAGCAGTTCTTC. Amino acid sequence: CASSYKGATYNEQFF.

The chain is built from TRBV10-3 and TRBJ2-3; D not resolved. This CDR3 comprises 14 residues. Per the germline V gene, CDR1 is ENHRY and CDR2 is SYGVKD. Trimming removed 9 bases at V and 2 bases at J, with 15 bases between. The CDR3 is CAILGEILTDTQYF. CDR3 bases: TGTGCCATTTTGGGCGAAATACTCACAGATACGCAGTATTTT.

The chain carries TRBV12-5 and TRBJ2-1; 10 bases are a match to TRBD2. The length of the CDR3 is 15 residues. In germline, CDR1 is LGHNT, CDR2 FRNRAP. V lost 5 bases, J lost 4 bases, and 5 bases stayed unmatched. CDR3 amino acids: CASGLTSGSYNEQFF. For the CDR3, the DNA is TGTGCTAGTGGTCTGACTAGCGGGTCTTACAATGAGCAGTTCTTC.

The V call is TRBV19, the J call TRBJ2-5, with 11 positions matching TRBD1. The junction had 4 bases not matched to a gene; V was cut back by 5 bases and J by 5 bases. Germline V gene lookup returns CDR1 LNHDA and CDR2 SQIVND (reference sequence). The CDR3 consists of 14 residues. Here the CDR3 reads CASSRDRGGETQYF. In nucleotides, the CDR3 is TGTGCCAGTAGTCGGGACAGGGGGGGGGAGACCCAGTACTTC.

With regard to this clone: A read error may account for a junction end that differs from germline. CDR3 nucleotide sequence: TGTGTCATCAGTGACGCATCAGCGGCCCTTTACGAGCAGTACTTC. Encoded protein: CVISDASAALYEQYF. The chain combines TRBV10-3 with TRBJ2-7; D perhaps matches TRBD2 (5 bases). The length of the CDR3 is 15 residues. Germline V CDR1 and CDR2: ENHRY, SYGVKD.

V usage is TRBV6-5 and J usage is TRBJ1-2, with D hard to call. Trimming took 8 bases from V and 4 from J, leaving 14 bases between them. Germline V gene lookup returns CDR1 MNHEY and CDR2 SVGAGI. This CDR3 region has 13 residues. The CDR3 DNA reads TGTGCCAGCCGTCTGGCTGGCATCTATGGCTACACCTTC. Translated: CASRLAGIYGYTF.